This TCR beta chain was profiled in a study of post-analysis software for immune sequencing data. Study-level findings and limits: Multiple sclerosis patients had significantly lower normalized Chao1 diversity than controls.

Unique molecular identifiers had been added to the TCR beta cDNA libraries. TCRdb re-called the PCR reads with MiXCR, one entry per CDR3 protein. The sample gives roughly 150,000 distinct CDR3 sequences, roughly 35% of which show up once; 28% is in the top ten. The V and J ends lost 0 bases and 3 bases respectively, with 9 bases between them. The CDR3 totals 14 residues. Germline CDR1 reads SGDLS; CDR2 reads YYNGEE. The sample holds a few counts of this clonotype. Its antigen is not identified. V and J are TRBV9 and TRBJ1-1; D might be TRBD1 (5 bases). This sample comprised blood, obtained after autologous hematopoietic stem cell transplantation. The sequence was obtained from a girl aged 10-17 years with multiple sclerosis. CDR3 coding DNA: TGTGCCAGCAGCGTAGTTGTAGGGGACACTGAAGCTTTCTTT. The encoded protein is CASSVVVGDTEAFF.